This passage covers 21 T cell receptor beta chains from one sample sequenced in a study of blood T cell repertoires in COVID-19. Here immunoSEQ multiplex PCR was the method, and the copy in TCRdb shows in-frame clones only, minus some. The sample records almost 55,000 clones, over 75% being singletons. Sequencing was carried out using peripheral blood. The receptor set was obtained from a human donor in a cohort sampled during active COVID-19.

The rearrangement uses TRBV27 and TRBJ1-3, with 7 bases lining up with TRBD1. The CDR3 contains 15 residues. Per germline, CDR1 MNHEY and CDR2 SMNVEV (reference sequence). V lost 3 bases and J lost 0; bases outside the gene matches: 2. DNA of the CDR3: TGTGCCAGCAGTTTGGGACAGAGCTCTGGAAACACCATATATTTT. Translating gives CASSLGQSSGNTIYF.

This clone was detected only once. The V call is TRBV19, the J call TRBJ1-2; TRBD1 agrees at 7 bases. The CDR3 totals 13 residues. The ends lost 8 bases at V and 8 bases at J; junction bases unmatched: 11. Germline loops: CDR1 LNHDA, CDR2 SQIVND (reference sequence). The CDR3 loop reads CASGVTGQAGYTF. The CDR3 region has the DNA TGTGCCAGTGGTGTGACAGGGCAGGCCGGCTACACCTTC.

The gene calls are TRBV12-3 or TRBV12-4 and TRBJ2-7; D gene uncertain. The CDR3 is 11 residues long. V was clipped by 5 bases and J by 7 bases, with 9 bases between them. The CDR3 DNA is TGTGCCAGCAGTCCCTCCCGGGAGCAGTACTTC. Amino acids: CASSPSREQYF.

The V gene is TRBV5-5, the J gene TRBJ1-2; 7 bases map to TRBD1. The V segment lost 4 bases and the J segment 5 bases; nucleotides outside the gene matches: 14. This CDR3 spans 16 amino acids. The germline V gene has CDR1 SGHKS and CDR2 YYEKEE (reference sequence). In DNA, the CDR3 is TGTGCCAGCAGCCCAACTGGACAGGTCGACGCTTATGGCTACACCTTC. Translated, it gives CASSPTGQVDAYGYTF.

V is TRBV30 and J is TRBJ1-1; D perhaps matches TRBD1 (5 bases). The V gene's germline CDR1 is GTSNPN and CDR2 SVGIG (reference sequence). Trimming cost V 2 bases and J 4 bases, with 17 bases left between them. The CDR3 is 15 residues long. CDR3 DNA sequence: TGTGCCTGGAGTCCACGCTCAGGGTTGGGCACTGAAGCTTTCTTT. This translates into CAWSPRSGLGTEAFF.

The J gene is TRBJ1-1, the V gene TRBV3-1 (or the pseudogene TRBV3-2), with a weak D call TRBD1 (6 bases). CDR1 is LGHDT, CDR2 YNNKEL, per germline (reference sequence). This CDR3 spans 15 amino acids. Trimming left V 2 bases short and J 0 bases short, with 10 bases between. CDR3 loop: CASSQHRVMNTEAFF. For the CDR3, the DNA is TGTGCCAGCAGCCAACACAGGGTCATGAACACTGAAGCTTTCTTT.

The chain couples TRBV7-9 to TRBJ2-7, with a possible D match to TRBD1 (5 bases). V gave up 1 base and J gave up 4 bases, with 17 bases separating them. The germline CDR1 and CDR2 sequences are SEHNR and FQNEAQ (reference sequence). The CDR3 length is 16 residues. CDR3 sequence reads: CASSLVYTGRKYEQYF. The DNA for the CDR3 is TGTGCCAGCAGCTTAGTATATACAGGACGGAAATACGAGCAGTACTTC.

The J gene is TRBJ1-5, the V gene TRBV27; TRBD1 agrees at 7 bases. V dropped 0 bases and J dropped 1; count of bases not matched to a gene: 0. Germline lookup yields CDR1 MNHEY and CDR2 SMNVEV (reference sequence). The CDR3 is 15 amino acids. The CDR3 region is CASSLSGGSNQPQHF. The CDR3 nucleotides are TGTGCCAGCAGTTTATCAGGGGGCAGCAATCAGCCCCAGCATTTT.

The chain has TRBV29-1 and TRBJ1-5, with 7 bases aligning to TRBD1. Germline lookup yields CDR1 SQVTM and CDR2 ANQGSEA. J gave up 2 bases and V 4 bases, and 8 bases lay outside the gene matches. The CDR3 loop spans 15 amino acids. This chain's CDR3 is CSVAINGQGNQPQHF. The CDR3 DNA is TGCAGCGTTGCTATTAACGGACAGGGCAATCAGCCCCAGCATTTT.

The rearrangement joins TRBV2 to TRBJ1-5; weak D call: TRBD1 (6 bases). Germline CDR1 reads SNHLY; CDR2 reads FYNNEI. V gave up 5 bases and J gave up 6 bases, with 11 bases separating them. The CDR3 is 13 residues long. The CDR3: CASSRQVPQPQHF. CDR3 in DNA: TGTGCCAGCAGTAGACAGGTCCCTCAGCCCCAGCATTTT. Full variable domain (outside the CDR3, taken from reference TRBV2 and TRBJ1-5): EPEVTQTPSHQVTQMGQEVILRCVPISNHLYFYWYRQILGQKVEFLVSFYNNEISEKSEIFDDQFSVERPDGSNFTLKIRSTKLEDSAMYFCASSRQVPQPQHFGDGTRLSIL.

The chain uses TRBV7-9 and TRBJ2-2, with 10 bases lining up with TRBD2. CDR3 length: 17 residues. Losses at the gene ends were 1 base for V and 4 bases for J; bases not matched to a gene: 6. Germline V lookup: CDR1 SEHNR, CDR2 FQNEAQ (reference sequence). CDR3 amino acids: CASSLGLAGAVTGELFF. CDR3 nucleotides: TGTGCCAGCAGCTTAGGTCTAGCGGGAGCGGTCACCGGGGAGCTGTTTTTT.

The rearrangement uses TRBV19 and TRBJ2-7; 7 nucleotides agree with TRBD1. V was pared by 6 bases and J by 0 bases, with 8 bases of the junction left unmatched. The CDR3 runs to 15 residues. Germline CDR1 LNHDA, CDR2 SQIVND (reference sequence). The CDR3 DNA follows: TGTGCCAGTAGATCCCAGGGGGAAAGCTCCTACGAGCAGTACTTC. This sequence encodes CASRSQGESSYEQYF.

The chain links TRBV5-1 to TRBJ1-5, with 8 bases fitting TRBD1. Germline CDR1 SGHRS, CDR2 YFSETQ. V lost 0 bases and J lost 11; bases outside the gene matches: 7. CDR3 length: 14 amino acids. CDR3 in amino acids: CASSLGTGSETQHF. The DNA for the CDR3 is TGCGCCAGCAGCTTGGGGACAGGGTCGGAGACCCAGCATTTT.

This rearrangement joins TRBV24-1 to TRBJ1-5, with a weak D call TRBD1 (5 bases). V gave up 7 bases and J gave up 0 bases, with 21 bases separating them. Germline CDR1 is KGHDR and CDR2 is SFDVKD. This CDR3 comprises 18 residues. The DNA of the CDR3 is TGTGCCACCAGCGCAGCGATGCAGGGAGGAATTAGCAATCAGCCCCAGCATTTT. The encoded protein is CATSAAMQGGISNQPQHF.

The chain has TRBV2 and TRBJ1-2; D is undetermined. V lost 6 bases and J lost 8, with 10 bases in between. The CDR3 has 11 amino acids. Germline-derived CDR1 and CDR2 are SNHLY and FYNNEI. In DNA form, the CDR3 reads TGTGCCAGCAGCCGGGTTAGCGGCTACACCTTC. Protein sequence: CASSRVSGYTF.

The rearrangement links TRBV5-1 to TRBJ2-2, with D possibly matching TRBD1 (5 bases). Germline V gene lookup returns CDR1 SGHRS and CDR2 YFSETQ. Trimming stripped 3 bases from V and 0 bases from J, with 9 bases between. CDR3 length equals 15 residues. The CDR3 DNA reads TGCGCCAGCAGCTACTGGGGCCCGAACACCGGGGAGCTGTTTTTT. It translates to CASSYWGPNTGELFF.

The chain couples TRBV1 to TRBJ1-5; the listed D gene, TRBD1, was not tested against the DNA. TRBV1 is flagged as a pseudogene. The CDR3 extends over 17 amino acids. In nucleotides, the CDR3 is TGCACCAGCAGCCATCCGGGACAGGGGGAGTCGGATCAGCCCCAGCATTTT. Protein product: CTSSHPGQGESDQPQHF.

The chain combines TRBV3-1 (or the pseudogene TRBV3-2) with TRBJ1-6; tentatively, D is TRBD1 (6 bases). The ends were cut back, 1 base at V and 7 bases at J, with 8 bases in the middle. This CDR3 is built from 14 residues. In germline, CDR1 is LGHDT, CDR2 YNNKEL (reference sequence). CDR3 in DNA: TGTGCCAGCAGCCAAGCCAGGGGCAATTCACCCCTCCACTTT. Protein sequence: CASSQARGNSPLHF.

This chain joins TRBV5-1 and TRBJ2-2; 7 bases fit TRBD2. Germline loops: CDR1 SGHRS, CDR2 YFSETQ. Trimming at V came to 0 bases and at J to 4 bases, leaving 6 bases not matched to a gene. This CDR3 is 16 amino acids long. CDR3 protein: CASSLDWGGATGELFF. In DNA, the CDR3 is TGCGCCAGCAGCTTGGACTGGGGGGGTGCCACCGGGGAGCTGTTTTTT.

The CDR3 reads CASSKESRVGNTEAFF. CDR3 coding DNA: TGCGCCAGCAGTAAAGAAAGCAGGGTTGGGAACACTGAAGCTTTCTTT. The chain employs TRBV10-2 and TRBJ1-1, with a possible D match to TRBD1 (5 bases). This CDR3 contains 16 residues. CDR1 and CDR2 (germline): WSHSY, SAAADI. V lost 5 bases, J lost 1 base, and 17 bases lay in between.

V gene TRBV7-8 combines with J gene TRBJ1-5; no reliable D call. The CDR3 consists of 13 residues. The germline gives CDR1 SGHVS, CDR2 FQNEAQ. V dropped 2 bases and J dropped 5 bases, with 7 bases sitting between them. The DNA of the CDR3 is TGTGCCAGCAGCTTAACAGAGCATCAGCCCCAGCATTTT. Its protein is CASSLTEHQPQHF.